This T cell receptor (beta chain) was sequenced in a study of blood T cell repertoires in COVID-19. Study context: From the United States, Italy and Spain came samples of acute and convalescent COVID-19. PBMCs, B-cell-depleted T cells, or T cells provided the cDNA or gDNA that made up the material.

In the original processing: Researchers report that nucleated cell counts were estimated from reference gene primer amplification. The assay was immunoSEQ multiplex PCR, and TCRdb's table has in-frame clones only and misses some. That table supplies the V and J calls and clone size; D and trimming were determined from the DNA. Among 120,000 to 150,000 clones listed, about 88% were seen once. The CDR3 is 16 residues long. The source of this sequence is a man between 45 and 60 years old with active or convalescent COVID-19. Input material: peripheral blood. This chain joins TRBV21-1 and TRBJ2-1; no DNA check was done on the table's D call, TRBD2. TRBV21-1 is tagged as a pseudogene. The CDR3 DNA reads TGTGCCAGCAGCAAAAGCGGTAGCGGAGCCCACAATGAGCAGTTCTTC. Protein sequence: CASSKSGSGAHNEQFF.